This is a list of T cell receptor beta chains from one sample in a study of blood T cells in healthy people across ages. TCRdb re-called the 5' RACE reads with MiXCR, one entry per CDR3 protein. Here the sample spans roughly 1,500,000 distinct CDR3 sequences, about 35% being singletons. Sequences were obtained from blood. Receptor source: a woman in her thirties in good health. The CDR3 runs from the conserved cysteine through the conserved F or W. Fields, in order: CDR3 DNA, CDR3 protein, D gene, V gene, clone size, J gene. The D gene is left open where the match is weak. Clone size is given for some rows only: seen once, a few or many times, or a class if the clone is expanded.

TGCGCCAGCACCGCAAACGGGGGGGGAGATGAGCAGTACTTC | CASTANGGGDEQYF | TRBD2 | TRBV5-1 | . | TRBJ2-5
TGTGCCAGCAGCTTGAGGACAGGGGGCGCGGACGAGCAGTACTTC | CASSLRTGGADEQYF | TRBD1 | TRBV5-6 | . | TRBJ2-7
TGCGCCAGCTCGGAACAGGGCACTACCTACAATGAGCAGTTCTTC | CASSEQGTTYNEQFF | . | TRBV5-1 | few | TRBJ2-1
TGCGCCAGCGGGCAGGGGAGGGATGAGCAGTTCTTC | CASGQGRDEQFF | . | TRBV5-1 | few | TRBJ2-1
TGCGCCAGCAGTGAGTCGACTGTCCCCTCGGAAAAACTGTTTTTT | CASSESTVPSEKLFF | . | TRBV10-2 | once | TRBJ1-4
TGTGCCAGCAGCCGACGGGTCGTGGGGACAGGCTTCTACAATGAGCAGTTCTTC | CASSRRVVGTGFYNEQFF | TRBD1 | TRBV7-2 | . | TRBJ2-1
TGTGCCAGCAGTAAAGGGACTAGGAGAGAAGAGACCCAGTACTTC | CASSKGTRREETQYF | TRBD2 | TRBV2 | . | TRBJ2-5
TGTGCCGGGCGACGGGGTTTTCACGGCTACACCTTC | CAGRRGFHGYTF | . | TRBV30 | . | TRBJ1-2
TGTGCCAGCAGTTACTCGAGGTGGGCCGGATACTACGAGCAGTACTTC | CASSYSRWAGYYEQYF | . | TRBV6-5 | . | TRBJ2-7
TGCAGCGTTGTCGGCTCTTTCACAGATACGCAGTATTTT | CSVVGSFTDTQYF | . | TRBV29-1 | few | TRBJ2-3
TGTGCCAGCAGCGTAGGCCCTAGCGGGGGGGTCTACGAGCAGTACTTC | CASSVGPSGGVYEQYF | TRBD2 | TRBV9 | . | TRBJ2-7
TGCGCCAGCAGCCAGCCAAGCTTGTTTTCGGCGCAGTTCTTC | CASSQPSLFSAQFF | . | TRBV4-1 | . | TRBJ2-1
TGTGCCAGCAGCCCAGAAACAAGGGCCCAAGAGACCCAGTACTTC | CASSPETRAQETQYF | . | TRBV7-6 | few | TRBJ2-5
TGCAGCGTTGGAGGGGGGGGCCTAGTCTACAATGAGCAGTTCTTC | CSVGGGGLVYNEQFF | . | TRBV29-1 | . | TRBJ2-1
TGTGCCAGCAGCGTAGAGGCAGCCCCCTACAATGAGCAGTTCTTC | CASSVEAAPYNEQFF | . | TRBV9 | . | TRBJ2-1
TGTGCCAGCAGCTGGACAGGGGTCTACGAGCAGTACTTC | CASSWTGVYEQYF | . | TRBV21-1 | . | TRBJ2-7
TGTGGGACACGGGGGGCCTATTCCTACGAGCAGTACTTC | CGTRGAYSYEQYF | . | TRBV6-4 | . | TRBJ2-7
TGCAGTGCTAGACCGATAAGACAGGGCACCTACAATGAGCAGTTCTTC | CSARPIRQGTYNEQFF | TRBD1 | TRBV20-1 | few | TRBJ2-1
TGTGCCAGCAGCAAAGCGACACAGGACTATGGCTACACCTTC | CASSKATQDYGYTF | . | TRBV21-1 | . | TRBJ1-2
TGTGCCATCGCCGGGGGGGGGGACTACGAGCAGTACTTC | CAIAGGGDYEQYF | TRBD2 | TRBV10-3 | . | TRBJ2-7
TGCAGTGCTGCAGGGTTTCGGGACACCGGGGAGCTGTTTTTT | CSAAGFRDTGELFF | . | TRBV20-1 | . | TRBJ2-2
TGTGCCAGCAGTGAAGGGAGGCCTCGGGGGACGGATACGCAGTATTTT | CASSEGRPRGTDTQYF | . | TRBV6-1 | few | TRBJ2-3
TGTGCCAGCAGGGGACCCTCGGCACCCCTCCACTTT | CASRGPSAPLHF | . | TRBV6-5 | . | TRBJ1-6
TGTGCCAGCAGTGAACCCGGGTTGAACACTGAAGCTTTCTTT | CASSEPGLNTEAFF | . | TRBV6-1 | . | TRBJ1-1
TGTGCCAGCACCACCATCAGCATGGATAAGCAGTACTTC | CASTTISMDKQYF | . | TRBV7-2 | few | TRBJ2-7
TGCAGTGCCCTCGGACTAGCGGGAGGGTTGTACGAGCAGTACTTC | CSALGLAGGLYEQYF | TRBD2 | TRBV20-1 | . | TRBJ2-7
TGTGCCAGCATATTCGGAGGACCGAACACTGAAGCTTTCTTT | CASIFGGPNTEAFF | . | TRBV6-6 | . | TRBJ1-1
TGTGCCAGCAGCCACGGTGGCGCAGGGACAGATACGCAGTATTTT | CASSHGGAGTDTQYF | . | TRBV27 | few | TRBJ2-3
TGTACCAGCAGCTTAGCCGGTCCGAGCTCTGGAAACACCATATATTTT | CTSSLAGPSSGNTIYF | . | TRBV7-9 | few | TRBJ1-3
TGCAGCGTTGAACTCCTTTCGACAGGCATGAACACTGAAGCTTTCTTT | CSVELLSTGMNTEAFF | . | TRBV29-1 | few | TRBJ1-1
TGTGCCAGCAGTTACTTTCGCGGGCACGAGCAGTACTTC | CASSYFRGHEQYF | . | TRBV6-6 | . | TRBJ2-7
TGTGCCTGGAGTCCGGGACATCAGAGCGAAGGGACCCAGTACTTC | CAWSPGHQSEGTQYF | . | TRBV30 | . | TRBJ2-5
TGTGCCAGCAGCGTAGGGACTAGCGGGGGCTACCAAGAGACCCAGTACTTC | CASSVGTSGGYQETQYF | TRBD2 | TRBV9 | . | TRBJ2-5
TGCAGTGCTAGTCTGGGTCGGGATGAAAAACTGTTTTTT | CSASLGRDEKLFF | . | TRBV20-1 | . | TRBJ1-4
TGTGCCAGCAGTTTGGCTGGTCCCAATGAAAAACTGTTTTTT | CASSLAGPNEKLFF | . | TRBV28 | few | TRBJ1-4
TGTGCCAGCAACCAACTGACAGGGGTTGGGGACACTGAAGCTTTCTTT | CASNQLTGVGDTEAFF | TRBD1 | TRBV28 | few | TRBJ1-1
TGCAGTGCTAGAGTCCGAGCTCTTGCTAGTCGACAAGAGACCCAGTACTTC | CSARVRALASRQETQYF | . | TRBV20-1 | few | TRBJ2-5
TGCAGTGCTAGCATCGGGACTAGTCCCGGCACAGATACGCAGTATTTT | CSASIGTSPGTDTQYF | TRBD2 | TRBV20-1 | . | TRBJ2-3
TGCAGTGCTACAGGGGCGCGAAGCACAGATACGCAGTATTTT | CSATGARSTDTQYF | . | TRBV20-1 | . | TRBJ2-3
TGTGCCGGAAAATCCGGGACGAAAAGTCAGCCCCAGCATTTT | CAGKSGTKSQPQHF | . | TRBV28 | few | TRBJ1-5
TGTGCCAGCAGCGGGCACAGGGACCCTACGGGAATTGCAACTAATGAAAAACTGTTTTTT | CASSGHRDPTGIATNEKLFF | . | TRBV27 | . | TRBJ1-4
TGTGCCAGCAGTACGGGCCGCAGGGACTACGAGCAGTACTTC | CASSTGRRDYEQYF | . | TRBV6-6 | . | TRBJ2-7
TGCAGCGTTGGAAGACAGGGGGGGGCCTATGAGCAGTTCTTC | CSVGRQGGAYEQFF | TRBD1 | TRBV29-1 | many | TRBJ2-1
TGTGCCAGCAGTGAAGCGGGGGCTCCCATGGAAGCTTTCTTT | CASSEAGAPMEAFF | . | TRBV2 | once | TRBJ1-1
TGCAGCGTAATGACCGGGACAGGGGGAACTGAAGCTTTCTTT | CSVMTGTGGTEAFF | TRBD1 | TRBV29-1 | few | TRBJ1-1
TGTGCCATCAGTGAGTCATTTAGGGATAAACTGTTTTTT | CAISESFRDKLFF | . | TRBV10-3 | once | TRBJ1-4
TGCGCCAGCAGCTTGACCCTGGGGACTGAAGCTTTCTTT | CASSLTLGTEAFF | . | TRBV5-1 | many | TRBJ1-1
TGTGCCAGCAGCCTCGTAAGTCCCGGGGAGCTGTTTTTT | CASSLVSPGELFF | . | TRBV3-1 | few | TRBJ2-2
TGTGCCAGCAGCCCCAGGAGGGGCCCTAGCAATCAGCCCCAGCATTTT | CASSPRRGPSNQPQHF | . | TRBV27 | few | TRBJ1-5
TGTGCCAGCAGCCAAGGGGTAGGGGTGGAGCAGTACTTC | CASSQGVGVEQYF | . | TRBV3-1 | few | TRBJ2-7
TGTGCCAGCAGTTTAATCACCCCGCAGTTCTTC | CASSLITPQFF | . | TRBV12-3/TRBV12-4 | . | TRBJ2-1
TGCAGTGCCACCTCTGGACTCTCCTACGAGCAGTACTTC | CSATSGLSYEQYF | . | TRBV20-1 | few | TRBJ2-7
TGCGCCAGCAGCTTGGCTAGCGGGAGACCGGGAGATACGCAGTATTTT | CASSLASGRPGDTQYF | TRBD2 | TRBV5-1 | . | TRBJ2-3
TGTGCCAGCTCACCACCGTCGAGGGGGGACCCGGCAGATACACAGTATTTT | CASSPPSRGDPADTQYF | . | TRBV18 | . | TRBJ2-3
TGTGCCAGCAGCCACCAGAGGGGGGGCACAGATACGCAGTATTTT | CASSHQRGGTDTQYF | . | TRBV3-1 | few | TRBJ2-3
TGCAGCGTCAGGACCCGCAAGACCCAGTACTTC | CSVRTRKTQYF | . | TRBV29-1 | . | TRBJ2-5
TGTGCCAGCGGGAAGGGAAATAGAATCGAGCAGTACTTC | CASGKGNRIEQYF | . | TRBV6-1 | . | TRBJ2-7
TGTGCCAGCAGCTTAGCCCTAGCGGGGGAAGCGGATGGGCAGTTCTTC | CASSLALAGEADGQFF | TRBD2 | TRBV11-1 | . | TRBJ2-1
TGCGCCAGCAGTGAGTTGCGCCAGGGAGTAAAAGAGACCCAGTACTTC | CASSELRQGVKETQYF | . | TRBV10-2 | few | TRBJ2-5